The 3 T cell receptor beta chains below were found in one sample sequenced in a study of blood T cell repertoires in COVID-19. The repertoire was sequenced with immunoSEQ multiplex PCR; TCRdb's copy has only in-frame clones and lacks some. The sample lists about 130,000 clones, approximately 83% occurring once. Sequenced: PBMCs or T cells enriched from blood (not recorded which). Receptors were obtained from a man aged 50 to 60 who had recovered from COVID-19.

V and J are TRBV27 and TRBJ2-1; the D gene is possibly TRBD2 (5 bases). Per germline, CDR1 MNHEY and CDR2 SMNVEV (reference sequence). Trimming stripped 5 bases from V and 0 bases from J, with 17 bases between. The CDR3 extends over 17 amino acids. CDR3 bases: TGTGCCAGCAGTGTCGCAAACGGGGTGAGCTCCTACAATGAGCAGTTCTTC. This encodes CASSVANGVSSYNEQFF.

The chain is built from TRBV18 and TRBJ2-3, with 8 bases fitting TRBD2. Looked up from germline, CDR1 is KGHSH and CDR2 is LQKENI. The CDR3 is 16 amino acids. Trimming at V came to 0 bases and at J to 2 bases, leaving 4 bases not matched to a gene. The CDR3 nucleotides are TGTGCCAGCTCACCACCTGGGCGGGGGGACACAGATACGCAGTATTTT. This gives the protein CASSPPGRGDTDTQYF.

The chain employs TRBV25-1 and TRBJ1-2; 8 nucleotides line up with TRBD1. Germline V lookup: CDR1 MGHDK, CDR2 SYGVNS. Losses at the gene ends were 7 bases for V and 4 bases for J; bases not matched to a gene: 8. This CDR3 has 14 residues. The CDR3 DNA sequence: TGTGCCAGCACCGGACAGGGATCCCCCTATGGCTACACCTTC. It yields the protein CASTGQGSPYGYTF.